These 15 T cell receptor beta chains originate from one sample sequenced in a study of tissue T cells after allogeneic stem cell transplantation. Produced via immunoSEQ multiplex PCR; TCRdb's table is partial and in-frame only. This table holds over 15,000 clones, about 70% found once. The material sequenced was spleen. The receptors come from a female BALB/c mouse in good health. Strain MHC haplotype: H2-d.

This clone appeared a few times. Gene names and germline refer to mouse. The CDR3 reads CASTGGDRGHERLFF. CDR3 DNA (partial): TGTGCTAGCACCGGAGGGGACAGGGGGCACGAAAGATTATTT. The chain joins TRBV29 to TRBJ1-4; TRBD1 agrees at 12 bases. The missing CDR3 end, 1 residue past where the read stops, is filled in from the germline J gene. V was clipped by 7 bases and J by 6 bases; unmatched bases: 6. Germline values: CDR1 MSHET, CDR2 SYDVDS. The CDR3 covers 15 residues.

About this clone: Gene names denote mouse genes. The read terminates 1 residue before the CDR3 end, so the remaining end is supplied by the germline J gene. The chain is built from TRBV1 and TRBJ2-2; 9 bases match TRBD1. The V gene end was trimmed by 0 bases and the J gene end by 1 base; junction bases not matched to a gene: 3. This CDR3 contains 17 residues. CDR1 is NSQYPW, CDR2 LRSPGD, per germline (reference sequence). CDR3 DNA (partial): TGCACCTGCAGTGCAGACTCGGGACAGGGAAACACCGGGCAGCTCTAC. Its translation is CTCSADSGQGNTGQLY. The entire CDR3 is CTCSADSGQGNTGQLYF.

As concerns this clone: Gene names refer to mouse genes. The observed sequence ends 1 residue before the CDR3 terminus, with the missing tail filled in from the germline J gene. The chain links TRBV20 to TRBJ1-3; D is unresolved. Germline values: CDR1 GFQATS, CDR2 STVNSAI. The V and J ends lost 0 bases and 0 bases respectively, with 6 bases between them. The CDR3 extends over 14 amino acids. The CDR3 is CGARDSNSGNTLYF. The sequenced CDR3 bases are TGTGGTGCTAGGGACAGTAATTCTGGAAATACGCTCTAT. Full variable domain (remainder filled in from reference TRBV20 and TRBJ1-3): GALVYQYPRRTICKSGTSMRMECQAVGFQATSVAWYRQSPQKTFELIALSTVNSAIKYEQNFTQEKFPISHPNLSFSSMTVLNAYLEDRGLYLCGARDSNSGNTLYFGEGSRLIVV.

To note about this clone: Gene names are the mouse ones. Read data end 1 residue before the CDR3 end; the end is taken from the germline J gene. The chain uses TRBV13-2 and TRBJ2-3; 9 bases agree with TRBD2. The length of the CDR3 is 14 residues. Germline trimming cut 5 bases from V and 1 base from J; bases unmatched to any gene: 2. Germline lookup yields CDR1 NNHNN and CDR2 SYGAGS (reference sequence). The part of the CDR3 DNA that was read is TGTGCCAGCGGGCTGGGGGGGGGTGCAGAAACGCTGTAT. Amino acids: CASGLGGGAETLY. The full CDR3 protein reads CASGLGGGAETLYF.

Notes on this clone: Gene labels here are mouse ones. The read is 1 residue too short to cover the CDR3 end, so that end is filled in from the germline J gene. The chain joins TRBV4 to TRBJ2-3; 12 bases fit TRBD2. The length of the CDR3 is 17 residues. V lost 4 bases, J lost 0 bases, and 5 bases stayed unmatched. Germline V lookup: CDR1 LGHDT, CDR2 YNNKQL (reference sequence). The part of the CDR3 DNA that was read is TGTGCCAGCAGCTTTGGGACTGGGGGGACTAGTGCAGAAACGCTGTAT. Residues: CASSFGTGGTSAETLY. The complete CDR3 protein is CASSFGTGGTSAETLYF.

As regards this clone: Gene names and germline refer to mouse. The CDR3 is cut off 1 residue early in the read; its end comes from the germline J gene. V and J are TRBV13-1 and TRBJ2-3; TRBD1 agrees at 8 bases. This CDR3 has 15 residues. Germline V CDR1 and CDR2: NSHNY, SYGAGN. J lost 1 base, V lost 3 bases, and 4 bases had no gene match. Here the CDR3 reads CASSGQGRGAETLYF. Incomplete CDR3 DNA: TGTGCCAGCAGTGGACAGGGGAGGGGTGCAGAAACGCTGTAT.

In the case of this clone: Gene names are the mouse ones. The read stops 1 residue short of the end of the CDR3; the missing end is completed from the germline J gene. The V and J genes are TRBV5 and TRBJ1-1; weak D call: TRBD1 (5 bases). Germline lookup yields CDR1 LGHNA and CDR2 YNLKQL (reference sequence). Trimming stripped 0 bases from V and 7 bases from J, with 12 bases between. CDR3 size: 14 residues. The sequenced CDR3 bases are TGTGCCAGCAGCCAAGATCTGGACAAAAAAGAAGTCTTC. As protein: CASSQDLDKKEVF. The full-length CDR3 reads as CASSQDLDKKEVFF.

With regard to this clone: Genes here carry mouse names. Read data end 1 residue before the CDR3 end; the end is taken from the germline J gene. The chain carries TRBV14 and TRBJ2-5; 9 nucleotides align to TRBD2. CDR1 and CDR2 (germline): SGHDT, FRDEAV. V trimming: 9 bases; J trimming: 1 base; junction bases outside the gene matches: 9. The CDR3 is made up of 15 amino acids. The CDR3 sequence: CATSPGTGYQDTQYF. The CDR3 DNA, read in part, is TGTGCCACCTCTCCCGGGACTGGGTACCAAGACACCCAGTAC.

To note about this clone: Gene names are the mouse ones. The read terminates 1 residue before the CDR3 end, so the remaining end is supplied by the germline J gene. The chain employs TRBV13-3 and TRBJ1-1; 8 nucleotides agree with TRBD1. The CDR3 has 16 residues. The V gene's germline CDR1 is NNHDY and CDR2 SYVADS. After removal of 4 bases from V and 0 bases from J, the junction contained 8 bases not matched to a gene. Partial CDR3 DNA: TGTGCCAGCAGTCCCGCGACAGGGGCCGCAAACACAGAAGTCTTC. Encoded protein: CASSPATGAANTEVF. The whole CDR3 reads CASSPATGAANTEVFF.

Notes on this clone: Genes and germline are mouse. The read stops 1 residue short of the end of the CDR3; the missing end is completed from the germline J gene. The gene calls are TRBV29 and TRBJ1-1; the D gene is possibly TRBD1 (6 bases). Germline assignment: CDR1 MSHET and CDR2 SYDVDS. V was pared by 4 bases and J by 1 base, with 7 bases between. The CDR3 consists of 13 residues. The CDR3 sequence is CASSSDRNTEVFF. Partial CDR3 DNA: TGTGCTAGCAGTTCGGACAGAAACACAGAAGTCTTC.

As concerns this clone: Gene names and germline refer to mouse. The chain's CDR3 is CTCSARQGSNERLFF. Incomplete CDR3 DNA: TGCACCTGCAGTGCGCGACAGGGCTCCAACGAAAGATTATTT. The V and J genes are TRBV1 and TRBJ1-4; the match to TRBD1 covers 7 bases. The read comes to an end 1 residue before the CDR3 does, leaving the germline J gene to fill in the end. The length of the CDR3 is 15 residues. With V trimmed by 3 bases and J by 2 bases, 3 bases remained unmatched. CDR1 NSQYPW and CDR2 LRSPGD come from the germline V gene (reference sequence). Using reference TRBV1 and TRBJ1-4 for the parts outside the CDR3, the full variable domain is VTLLEQNPRWRLVPRGQAVNLRCILKNSQYPWMSWYQQDLQKQLQWLFTLRSPGDKEVKSLPGADYLATRVTDTELRLQVANMSQGRTLYCTCSARQGSNERLFFGHGTKLSVL.

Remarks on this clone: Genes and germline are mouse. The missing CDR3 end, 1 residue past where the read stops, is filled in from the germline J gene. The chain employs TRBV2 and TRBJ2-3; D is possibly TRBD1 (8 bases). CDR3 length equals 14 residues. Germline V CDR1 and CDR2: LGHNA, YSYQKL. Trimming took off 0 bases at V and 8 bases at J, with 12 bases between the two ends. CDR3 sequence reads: CASSQDNRGGTLYF. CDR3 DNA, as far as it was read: TGTGCCAGCAGCCAAGATAACAGGGGGGGAACGCTGTAT.

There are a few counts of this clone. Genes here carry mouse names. CDR3 bases read: TGTGGTGCTAGGGATTGGGGGACAAATTCTGGAAATACGCTCTAT. As protein: CGARDWGTNSGNTLY. The complete CDR3 protein is CGARDWGTNSGNTLYF. The chain couples TRBV20 to TRBJ1-3; TRBD1 is a possible D gene (6 bases). The read terminates 1 residue before the CDR3 end, so the remaining end is supplied by the germline J gene. Trimming left V 0 bases short and J 0 bases short, with 12 bases between. The germline gives CDR1 GFQATS, CDR2 STVNSAI. There are 16 residues in the CDR3.

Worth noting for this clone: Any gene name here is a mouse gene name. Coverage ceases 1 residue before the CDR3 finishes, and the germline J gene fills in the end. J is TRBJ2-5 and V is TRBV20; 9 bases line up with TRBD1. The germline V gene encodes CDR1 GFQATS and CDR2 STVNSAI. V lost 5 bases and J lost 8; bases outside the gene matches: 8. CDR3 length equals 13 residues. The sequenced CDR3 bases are TGTGGTGCTCCCGGGACAGGGAGTTTCACCCAGTAC. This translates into CGAPGTGSFTQY. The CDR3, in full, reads CGAPGTGSFTQYF.

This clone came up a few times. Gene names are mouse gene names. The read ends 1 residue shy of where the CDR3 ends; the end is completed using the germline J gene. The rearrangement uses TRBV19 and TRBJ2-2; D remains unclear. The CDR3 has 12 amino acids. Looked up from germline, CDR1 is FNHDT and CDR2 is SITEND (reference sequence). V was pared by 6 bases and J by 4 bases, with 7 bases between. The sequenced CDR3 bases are TGTGCCAGCATTCGCTCCACCGGGCAGCTCTAC. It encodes CASIRSTGQLY. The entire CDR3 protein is CASIRSTGQLYF.